Below, 15 T cell receptor beta chains from the same sample are listed, as sequenced in a study of blood T cell repertoires in COVID-19. Produced via immunoSEQ multiplex PCR; TCRdb's table is partial and in-frame only. The table lists over 100,000 clones, roughly 90% of them singletons. The sample comprised peripheral blood. Receptor source: a man aged 55 to 70 with COVID-19, enrolled during active disease.

V usage is TRBV6-1 and J usage is TRBJ1-1; 7 bases agree with TRBD1. Germline assignment: CDR1 MNHNS and CDR2 SASEGT. This CDR3 comprises 16 residues. With V trimmed by 3 bases and J by 1 base, 8 bases remained unmatched. CDR3 DNA sequence: TGTGCCAGCAGTGACGGCCGACAGGGTAGGAACACTGAAGCTTTCTTT. Protein sequence: CASSDGRQGRNTEAFF.

V is TRBV6-5 and J is TRBJ1-2, with 8 bases lining up with TRBD1. Germline V gene lookup returns CDR1 MNHEY and CDR2 SVGAGI. Trimming removed 0 bases from V and 4 bases from J; junction bases left unmatched: 1. The CDR3 consists of 14 residues. The CDR3 protein is CASSYSTGAYGYTF. CDR3 nucleotides: TGTGCCAGCAGTTACTCGACAGGGGCCTATGGCTACACCTTC.

This chain joins TRBV6-5 and TRBJ1-5, with a tentative D call TRBD1 (5 bases). The CDR3 covers 13 residues. Germline V gene data show CDR1 as MNHEY and CDR2 as SVGAGI. Trimming took off 6 bases at V and 7 bases at J, with 13 bases between the two ends. The CDR3 bases are TGTGCCAGCAGGGAGGGGAGTTGGCAGCCCCAGCATTTT. Amino acid sequence: CASREGSWQPQHF.

The chain joins TRBV5-6 to TRBJ1-1; perhaps TRBD1 as D (6 bases). This CDR3 is built from 15 residues. Germline V CDR1 and CDR2: SGHDT, YYEEEE. V dropped 4 bases and J dropped 1 base, with 14 bases sitting between them. CDR3 amino acids: CASSARTVRNTEAFF. For the CDR3, the DNA is TGTGCCAGCAGCGCGCGGACAGTCCGGAACACTGAAGCTTTCTTT.

On this clone itself: The sample carries other DNA sequences with the same CDR3. The chain uses TRBV6-5 and TRBJ1-2; no reliable D call. CDR1 MNHEY and CDR2 SVGAGI come from the germline V gene. The CDR3 has 13 amino acids. Deletions cut 0 bases from V and 6 bases from J, with 8 bases between. DNA for the CDR3: TGTGCCAGCAGTTACTCGACGGGAGATGGCTACACCTTC. It is translated as CASSYSTGDGYTF.

V usage is TRBV6-5 and J usage is TRBJ1-6, with D hard to call. The V end lost 0 bases, the J end lost 4 bases, and 10 bases lay between the germline ends. Germline CDR1 is MNHEY and CDR2 is SVGAGI. This CDR3 region has 16 residues. The chain's CDR3 is CASSYSISRYNSPLHF. The CDR3 bases are TGTGCCAGCAGTTACTCGATTAGCAGATATAATTCACCCCTCCACTTT.

This chain joins TRBV7-9 and TRBJ2-3, with D tentatively TRBD2 (7 bases). This CDR3 contains 16 residues. The V gene's germline CDR1 is SEHNR and CDR2 FQNEAQ (reference sequence). Between the trimmed V and J ends, which lost 5 bases and 4 bases, there was a span of 19 bases. CDR3 loop: CASSQLGGGRSDTQYF. Written as DNA, the CDR3 is TGTGCCAGCAGCCAACTAGGGGGGGGGCGGTCAGATACGCAGTATTTT.

This chain joins TRBV11-3 and TRBJ1-2, with D perhaps matching TRBD1 (6 bases). Germline lookup yields CDR1 SGHNT and CDR2 YENEEA. V dropped 5 bases and J dropped 6 bases, with 16 bases sitting between them. The CDR3 length is 14 residues. Written as DNA, the CDR3 is TGTGCCAGCAGCGCTTACAGGGTGGCAGATGGCTACACCTTC. It yields the protein CASSAYRVADGYTF.

The chain joins TRBV5-1 to TRBJ2-5; 12 bases map to TRBD1. There are 16 residues in the CDR3. Germline CDR1 and CDR2: SGHRS and YFSETQ. Trimming removed 3 bases from V and 5 bases from J; junction bases left unmatched: 8. The CDR3 protein is CASSWTGTGGLETQYF. The DNA for the CDR3 is TGCGCCAGCAGCTGGACCGGGACAGGGGGCCTCGAGACCCAGTACTTC.

The genes are TRBV28 and TRBJ1-1; TRBD1 might be the D (5 bases). Trimming pared 6 bases from V and 0 bases from J, leaving 8 bases between. Germline lookup yields CDR1 MDHEN and CDR2 SYDVKM. This CDR3 is 13 amino acids long. CDR3 residues: CASSGGLNTEAFF. CDR3 coding DNA: TGTGCCAGCAGCGGGGGGTTGAACACTGAAGCTTTCTTT.

The genes are TRBV19 and TRBJ2-3; 11 nucleotides line up with TRBD2. The CDR3 has 16 residues. The V and J ends lost 6 bases and 3 bases, in that order; junction bases with no gene match: 8. CDR1 is LNHDA and CDR2 is SQIVND in the germline V gene (reference sequence). The CDR3 loop reads CASRKIAGGPTDTQYF. The CDR3 bases are TGTGCCAGTAGAAAGATAGCGGGGGGGCCAACAGATACGCAGTATTTT. Combining the CDR3 with reference TRBV19 and TRBJ2-3 gives the whole variable domain DGGITQSPKYLFRKEGQNVTLSCEQNLNHDAMYWYRQDPGQGLRLIYYSQIVNDFQKGDIAEGYSVSREKKESFPLTVTSAQKNPTAFYLCASRKIAGGPTDTQYFGPGTRLTVL.

CDR3 nucleotide sequence: TGTGCCAGTAGTCCCAGTCGACTAGCCAAAAACATTCAGTACTTC. Translation: CASSPSRLAKNIQYF. This sequence joins TRBV19 and TRBJ2-4; D unresolved. Germline V CDR1 and CDR2: LNHDA, SQIVND (reference sequence). Trimming removed 5 bases from V and 0 bases from J, with 11 bases in between. CDR3 size: 15 residues.

The rearrangement uses TRBV19 and TRBJ1-5; 9 bases align to TRBD1. V gave up 10 bases and J gave up 4 bases; unmatched junction bases: 8. The CDR3 extends over 14 amino acids. The V gene's germline CDR1 is LNHDA and CDR2 SQIVND (reference sequence). CDR3 region: CATIGTGSNQPQHF. For the CDR3, the DNA is TGTGCCACTATTGGGACAGGGTCTAATCAGCCCCAGCATTTT.

This sequence joins TRBV11-2 and TRBJ1-1; D is ambiguous. CDR1 is SGHAT and CDR2 is FQNNGV in the germline V gene. The CDR3 runs to 14 residues. V lost 0 bases and J lost 1, with 6 bases in between. CDR3 sequence reads: CASSLDLRNTEAFF. In nucleotides, the CDR3 is TGTGCCAGCAGCTTAGATCTGAGGAACACTGAAGCTTTCTTT.

This chain links TRBV5-1 with TRBJ2-1; tentative D call: TRBD1 (6 bases). V was cut by 6 bases and J by 5 bases, with 21 bases left in between. The CDR3 consists of 16 residues. CDR1 is SGHRS and CDR2 is YFSETQ in the germline V gene. The CDR3 sequence: CASTPVYRVLHNEQFF. CDR3 DNA sequence: TGCGCCAGCACCCCTGTGTACAGGGTACTACACAATGAGCAGTTCTTC.